This T cell receptor (beta chain) was recovered during a study of blood T cell repertoires in COVID-19. The CDR3 contains 14 residues. The V end lost 7 bases, the J end lost 1 base, and 13 bases lay between the germline ends. CDR1 is LNHDA, CDR2 SQIVND, per germline (reference sequence). TCRdb keeps only in-frame clones here, not all; method: immunoSEQ multiplex PCR. The sample lists 150,000 to 200,000 clones, around 87% occurring once. This receptor was identified in a woman aged 70-85 years with COVID-19, enrolled during active disease. Input material: peripheral blood. This chain uses TRBV19 with TRBJ1-1; D unresolved. CDR3 in DNA: TGTGCCAGTAAATCGGTCGGGGAGAACACTGAAGCTTTCTTT. It yields the protein CASKSVGENTEAFF.